This TCR beta chain was sequenced during a study of T-cell memory formation after mild COVID-19. The CDR3 sequence is 14 residues long. The V gene lost 0 bases and the J gene lost 7 bases, with 12 bases spanning the gap. The germline V gene encodes CDR1 LNHNV and CDR2 YYDKDF (reference sequence). Study results and limitations: From day 15 to 85, contracting clones were balanced between CD4 and CD8, whereas later expanders leaned toward CD4+. Contracting CD4+ clones were located mainly in CM and EM, and CD8+ clones in EMRA.

Remarks on this clonotype: Its antigen is unidentified.

The TCR alpha and TCR beta cDNA libraries, bearing sample barcodes and UMIs, were generated by 5'RACE using constant-segment primers. TCRdb re-derived calls from the 5' RACE reads in MiXCR, one entry per CDR3 protein. This table holds roughly 190,000 distinct CDR3 sequences, about 10% found once. The receptor was derived from a man aged 18 to 29 who had mild COVID-19 (a few samples of this study predate the infection). Cell type and time point are not known. The J gene is TRBJ1-2, the V gene TRBV15; tentatively, D is TRBD1 (5 bases). Sequenced: PBMCs or a T cell subset sorted from them (not recorded which). DNA of the CDR3: TGTGCCACCAGCAGAGATTGGGGGGTCCGTGGCTACACCTTC. Translation: CATSRDWGVRGYTF.